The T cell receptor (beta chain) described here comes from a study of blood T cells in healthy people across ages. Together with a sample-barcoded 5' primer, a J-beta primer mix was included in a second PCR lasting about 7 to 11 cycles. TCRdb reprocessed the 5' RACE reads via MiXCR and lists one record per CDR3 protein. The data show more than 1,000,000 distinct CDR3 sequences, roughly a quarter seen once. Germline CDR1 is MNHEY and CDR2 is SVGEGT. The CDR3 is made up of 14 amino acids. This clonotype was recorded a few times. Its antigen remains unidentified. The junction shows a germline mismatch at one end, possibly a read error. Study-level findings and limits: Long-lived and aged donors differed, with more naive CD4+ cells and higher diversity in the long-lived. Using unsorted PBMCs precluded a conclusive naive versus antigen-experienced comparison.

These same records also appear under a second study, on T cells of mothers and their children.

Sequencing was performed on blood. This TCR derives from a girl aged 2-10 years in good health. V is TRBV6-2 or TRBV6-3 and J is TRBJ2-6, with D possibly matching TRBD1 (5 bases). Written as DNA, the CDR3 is TGTGCCACCATGCCTGGGTCTGGGGCCAACGCCCTGACTTTC. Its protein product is CATMPGSGANALTF.